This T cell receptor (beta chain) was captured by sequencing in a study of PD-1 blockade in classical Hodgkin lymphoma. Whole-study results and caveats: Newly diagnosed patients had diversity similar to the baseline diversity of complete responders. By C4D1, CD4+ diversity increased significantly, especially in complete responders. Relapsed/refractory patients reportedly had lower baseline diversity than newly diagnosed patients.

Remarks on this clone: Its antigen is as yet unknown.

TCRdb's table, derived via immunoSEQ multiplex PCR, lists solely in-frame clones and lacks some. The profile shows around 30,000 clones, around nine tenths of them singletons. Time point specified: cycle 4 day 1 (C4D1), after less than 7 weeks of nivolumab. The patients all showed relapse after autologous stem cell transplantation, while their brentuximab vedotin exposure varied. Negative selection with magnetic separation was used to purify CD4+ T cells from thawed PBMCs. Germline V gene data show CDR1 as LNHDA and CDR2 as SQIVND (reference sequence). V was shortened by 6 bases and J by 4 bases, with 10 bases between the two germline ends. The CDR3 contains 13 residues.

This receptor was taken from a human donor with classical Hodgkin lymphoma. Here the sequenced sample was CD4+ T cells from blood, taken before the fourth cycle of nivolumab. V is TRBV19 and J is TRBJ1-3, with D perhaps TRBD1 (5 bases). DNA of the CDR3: TGTGCCAGTAGGGTCGGGGCGGGAAACACCATATATTTT. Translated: CASRVGAGNTIYF.